Below, 28 T cell receptor beta chains from the same sample are listed, as sequenced in a study of T cells in Graves' hyperthyroidism and ophthalmopathy. RNA transcripts were the template for amplifying TCR beta CDR3 regions. An initial round of RT-PCR targeting the TCR CDR3 relied on the HTBI primer set. TCRdb recomputed calls from the multiplex PCR reads with MiXCR, one row per CDR3 protein. The table includes a few hundred thousand distinct CDR3 sequences, roughly 14% detected once. The sequenced sample was blood. Source of these receptors: a woman in her thirties with Graves' hyperthyroidism.

This clonotype was observed at least ten times. This chain links TRBV20-1 with TRBJ2-1; D may be TRBD2 (6 bases). V lost 3 bases, J lost 5 bases, and 20 bases lay in between. The CDR3 is 16 amino acids. From germline, CDR1 is DFQATT and CDR2 SNEGSKA (reference sequence). The CDR3 DNA reads TGCAGTGCTAGGACGGTAACCGGCGGGATGAACAATGAGCAGTTCTTC. Its translation is CSARTVTGGMNNEQFF.

V is TRBV3-1 and J is TRBJ1-2; D is undetermined. In germline, CDR1 is LGHDT, CDR2 YNNKEL (reference sequence). This CDR3 spans 17 amino acids. V was pared by 1 base and J by 4 bases, with 19 bases between. CDR3 sequence: CASSQGVSAIGPYGYTF. The CDR3, as DNA: TGTGCCAGCAGCCAAGGCGTATCCGCGATTGGGCCCTATGGCTACACCTTC.

In its sample, this clonotype was seen many times. This chain connects TRBV5-1 to TRBJ1-1, with D perhaps matching TRBD1 (5 bases). V lost 4 bases and J lost 2, with 12 bases in between. The V gene's germline CDR1 is SGHRS and CDR2 YFSETQ. This CDR3 contains 14 residues. The CDR3, as DNA: TGCGCCAGCAGCACCCAGACAGCAAACACTGAAGCTTTCTTT. This sequence encodes CASSTQTANTEAFF.

This clonotype was seen ten or more times. V usage is TRBV30 and J usage is TRBJ1-2, with D unresolved. CDR3 length: 12 residues. Trimming stripped 2 bases from V and 7 bases from J, with 11 bases between. CDR1 is GTSNPN, CDR2 SVGIG, per germline (reference sequence). CDR3 sequence: CAWSFDASGYTF. In DNA, the CDR3 is TGTGCCTGGAGTTTCGACGCGAGTGGCTACACCTTC.

This clonotype was counted a few times. This chain connects TRBV5-6 to TRBJ2-1; 8 bases line up with TRBD2. The CDR3 is made up of 16 amino acids. Germline trimming cut 4 bases from V and 6 bases from J; bases unmatched to any gene: 12. Germline V lookup: CDR1 SGHDT, CDR2 YYEEEE. CDR3 sequence reads: CASSGWEAGVGNEQFF. The CDR3 DNA sequence: TGTGCCAGCAGCGGCTGGGAAGCGGGAGTGGGCAATGAGCAGTTCTTC. Filled out from reference TRBV5-6 and TRBJ2-1, the complete variable domain reads DAGVTQSPTHLIKTRGQQVTLRCSPKSGHDTVSWYQQALGQGPQFIFQYYEEEERQRGNFPDRFSGHQFPNYSSELNVNALLLGDSALYLCASSGWEAGVGNEQFFGPGTRLTVL.

The chain couples TRBV27 to TRBJ2-1; no reliable D call. Germline CDR1 and CDR2: MNHEY and SMNVEV (reference sequence). This CDR3 is 17 amino acids long. V shed 2 bases and J shed 3 bases, with 17 bases lying between them. As DNA, the CDR3 is TGTGCCAGCAGTTTAAGCGTAGGAGTGCCGAACTACAATGAGCAGTTCTTC. It specifies CASSLSVGVPNYNEQFF.

In this sample, this clonotype turned up many times. The rearrangement uses TRBV10-3 and TRBJ1-2; possible D gene TRBD1, 6 bases. The V gene lost 8 bases and the J gene lost 0 bases, with 19 bases spanning the gap. This CDR3 contains 16 residues. Germline loops: CDR1 ENHRY, CDR2 SYGVKD. The CDR3 spells CAIGATGTSPNYGYTF. Written as DNA, the CDR3 is TGTGCCATCGGCGCTACCGGGACATCACCTAACTATGGCTACACCTTC.

The chain uses TRBV20-1 and TRBJ2-4; D is ambiguous. V was clipped by 4 bases and J by 2 bases, with 9 bases between them. Germline assignment: CDR1 DFQATT and CDR2 SNEGSKA (reference sequence). The CDR3 spans 13 residues. The CDR3: CSATEVPKNIQYF. CDR3 coding DNA: TGCAGTGCTACGGAAGTCCCCAAAAACATTCAGTACTTC.

This clonotype has only a few counts. The chain recombines TRBV9 with TRBJ2-3; perhaps TRBD2 as D (5 bases). V dropped 4 bases and J dropped 0 bases, with 9 bases sitting between them. This CDR3 has 14 amino acids. Germline CDR1 SGDLS, CDR2 YYNGEE. The CDR3 region has the DNA TGTGCCAGCAGCACTAGATCAAGCACAGATACGCAGTATTTT. Encoded protein: CASSTRSSTDTQYF.

The chain has TRBV7-9 and TRBJ2-2, with 7 bases matching TRBD1. J gave up 4 bases and V 2 bases, and 7 bases lay outside the gene matches. In germline, CDR1 is SEHNR, CDR2 FQNEAQ (reference sequence). The CDR3 length is 16 residues. The CDR3 reads CASSLYRDRGTGELFF. As DNA, the CDR3 is TGTGCCAGCAGCTTATACCGGGACAGAGGCACCGGGGAGCTGTTTTTT.

This clonotype has just a few counts. The chain links TRBV29-1 to TRBJ1-2; D unclear. The CDR3 totals 14 residues. The ends were cut back, 1 base at V and 3 bases at J, with 12 bases in the middle. Germline lookup yields CDR1 SQVTM and CDR2 ANQGSEA. Written as DNA, the CDR3 is TGCAGCGTTGAAGGTTTTGGGGAAGACTATGGCTACACCTTC. Amino acids: CSVEGFGEDYGYTF. Supplemented by reference TRBV29-1 and TRBJ1-2, the full variable domain reads SAVISQKPSRDICQRGTSLTIQCQVDSQVTMMFWYRQQPGQSLTLIATANQGSEATYESGFVIDKFPISRPNLTFSTLTVSNMSPEDSSIYLCSVEGFGEDYGYTFGSGTRLTVV.

This clonotype was seen only a few times. This chain connects TRBV7-6 to TRBJ1-5, with a tentative D call TRBD1 (5 bases). The V gene's germline CDR1 is SGHVS and CDR2 FNYEAQ. The V end lost 4 bases, the J end lost 6 bases, and 13 bases lay between the germline ends. This CDR3 spans 14 amino acids. This CDR3 is CASSSVEGSQPQHF. The CDR3 coding sequence is TGTGCCAGCAGCTCCGTGGAGGGGAGTCAGCCCCAGCATTTT. Using reference TRBV7-6 and TRBJ1-5 for the parts outside the CDR3, the full variable domain is GAGVSQSPRYKVTKRGQDVALRCDPISGHVSLYWYRQALGQGPEFLTYFNYEAQQDKSGLPNDRFSAERPEGSISTLTIQRTEQRDSAMYRCASSSVEGSQPQHFGDGTRLSIL.

V gene TRBV7-2 combines with J gene TRBJ2-3; D is perhaps TRBD1 or TRBD2 (5 bases each). The CDR3 extends over 13 amino acids. V lost 5 bases and J lost 6, with 12 bases in between. Germline CDR1 reads SGHTA; CDR2 reads FQGNSA. CDR3 in amino acids: CASSPGTRDTQYF. The CDR3, as DNA: TGTGCCAGCAGCCCCGGGACCAGGGATACGCAGTATTTT.

This clonotype was observed a single time. The V gene is TRBV18, the J gene TRBJ1-1; TRBD1 is a possible D gene (6 bases). This CDR3 comprises 17 residues. CDR1 KGHSH and CDR2 LQKENI come from the germline V gene. The V and J ends lost 5 bases and 0 bases respectively, with 19 bases between them. For the CDR3, the DNA is TGTGCCAGCTCAGCTTTTTTTCGGGACAATTTGAACACTGAAGCTTTCTTT. Translating it yields CASSAFFRDNLNTEAFF.

A remark on this clonotype: Relative to the germline gene, one junction end is altered; a read error may explain this. The chain couples TRBV9 to TRBJ1-2; possibly TRBD1 for D (5 bases). CDR1 SGDLS and CDR2 YYNGEE come from the germline V gene. CDR3 length: 15 residues. CDR3 sequence reads: CANSVAAGTNYGYTF. CDR3 DNA: TGTGCCAACAGCGTAGCGGCAGGGACCAACTATGGCTACACCTTC.

Many counts were recorded for this clonotype. The CDR3 DNA sequence: TGCGCCAGCAGCCCCGGGACAATTCAGTACTTC. It specifies CASSPGTIQYF. This sequence joins TRBV5-1 and TRBJ2-4; tentatively, D is TRBD1 (6 bases). V was shortened by 4 bases and J by 10 bases, with 9 bases between the two germline ends. The CDR3 has 11 amino acids. CDR1 is SGHRS, CDR2 YFSETQ, per germline.

This chain's CDR3 is CSVGGAGVNYGYTF. Here the CDR3 DNA reads TGCAGCGTTGGGGGGGCGGGAGTCAACTATGGCTACACCTTC. The chain couples TRBV29-1 to TRBJ1-2; a possible D gene is TRBD1 (6 bases). Trimming took 4 bases from V and 2 from J, leaving 14 bases between them. This CDR3 comprises 14 residues. Germline loops: CDR1 SQVTM, CDR2 ANQGSEA.

This clonotype was counted between two and nine times. The genes are TRBV4-1 and TRBJ2-7; D remains unclear. The germline V gene has CDR1 MGHRA and CDR2 YSYEKL. The CDR3 has 16 amino acids. V lost 0 bases and J lost 3, with 15 bases in between. CDR3 DNA: TGCGCCAGCAGCCAAGATTTAACAACTGAGATCTACGAGCAGTACTTC. Its protein product is CASSQDLTTEIYEQYF.

This clonotype was recorded at least ten times. The chain is built from TRBV3-1 and TRBJ2-3; 11 nucleotides agree with TRBD2. V shed 2 bases, J shed 3 bases, and the junction held 4 bases outside the gene matches. In germline, CDR1 is LGHDT, CDR2 YNNKEL (reference sequence). CDR3 length equals 16 residues. The CDR3 bases are TGTGCCAGCAGCCAACGCCGACTAGCGGGAACAGATACGCAGTATTTT. It codes for CASSQRRLAGTDTQYF.

The chain carries TRBV2 and TRBJ2-7; TRBD1 matches at 11 bases. The CDR3 consists of 15 residues. Germline V CDR1 and CDR2: SNHLY, FYNNEI. V shed 4 bases, J shed 3 bases, and the junction held 5 bases outside the gene matches. CDR3 amino acids: CASSGTGTGGYEQYF. CDR3 DNA: TGTGCCAGCAGTGGGACCGGGACAGGGGGCTACGAGCAGTACTTC.

This clonotype was detected ten times or more. The CDR3 bases are TGTGCCAGCAGTTGGGGACAGGGAAGAAACTATGGCTACACCTTC. It translates to CASSWGQGRNYGYTF. The rearrangement uses TRBV6-1 and TRBJ1-2; 9 bases are a match to TRBD1. The CDR3 has 15 amino acids. From germline, CDR1 is MNHNS and CDR2 SASEGT. The J segment lost 2 bases and the V segment lost 5 bases, leaving 6 bases of the junction unmatched.

The rearrangement links TRBV12-3 or TRBV12-4 to TRBJ2-5; 12 bases are shared with TRBD1. The trim removed 6 bases at V and 13 bases at J, leaving 9 bases unmatched. CDR3 length: 13 amino acids. CDR3 residues: CASRTGTGGSGYF. The CDR3 nucleotides are TGTGCCAGCAGAACCGGGACAGGGGGCTCGGGGTACTTC.

This clonotype was seen repeatedly, ten times or more. J is TRBJ2-7 and V is TRBV3-1; no clear D. The CDR3 covers 15 residues. V was trimmed by 0 bases and J by 5 bases, leaving 14 bases between them. The germline V gene encodes CDR1 LGHDT and CDR2 YNNKEL (reference sequence). The CDR3: CASSQDLSRYNEQYF. The CDR3 nucleotides are TGTGCCAGCAGCCAAGATTTAAGTCGTTATAACGAGCAGTACTTC.

The chain combines TRBV4-1 with TRBJ2-2; TRBD2 matches at 13 bases. J gave up 4 bases and V 6 bases, and 11 bases lay outside the gene matches. Germline assignment: CDR1 MGHRA and CDR2 YSYEKL. The CDR3 totals 18 residues. CDR3 region: CASSRLAGGIGSTGELFF. The CDR3 DNA follows: TGCGCCAGCAGTAGACTAGCGGGAGGAATAGGGTCCACCGGGGAGCTGTTTTTT.

V usage is TRBV3-1 and J usage is TRBJ2-7; the match to TRBD1 covers 9 bases. Per the germline V gene, CDR1 is LGHDT and CDR2 is YNNKEL (reference sequence). The CDR3 contains 15 residues. The V gene end was trimmed by 4 bases and the J gene end by 3 bases; junction bases not matched to a gene: 7. The CDR3 spells CASSPPGDRVYEQYF. CDR3 DNA sequence: TGTGCCAGCAGCCCTCCTGGGGACAGGGTCTACGAGCAGTACTTC.

Remarks on this clonotype: A much larger clone differs by one base, so this may be a read error. CDR3 coding DNA: TGTGCCAGCAGCTTAGCTGCGGGAACAGAGACCCAGTACTTC. Amino acids: CASSLAAGTETQYF. This sequence joins TRBV7-2 and TRBJ2-5; TRBD2 is a possible D gene (6 bases). Looked up from germline, CDR1 is SGHTA and CDR2 is FQGNSA. Trimming shortened V by 0 bases and J by 4 bases, and 9 bases separated the two germline ends. The CDR3 runs 14 residues.

This clonotype was counted ten times or more. This chain connects TRBV24-1 to TRBJ2-7; perhaps TRBD2 as D (5 bases). Trimming cost V 5 bases and J 2 bases, with 15 bases left between them. CDR1 KGHDR and CDR2 SFDVKD come from the germline V gene. This CDR3 spans 15 amino acids. The chain's CDR3 is CATSGPGKGAYEQYF. In DNA, the CDR3 is TGTGCCACCAGTGGCCCCGGGAAGGGTGCCTACGAGCAGTACTTC.

The chain employs TRBV4-1 and TRBJ1-4; a possible D gene is TRBD1 (6 bases). The germline V gene encodes CDR1 MGHRA and CDR2 YSYEKL. The CDR3 is 15 amino acids. Trimming removed 0 bases at V and 5 bases at J, with 10 bases between. CDR3 DNA: TGCGCCAGCAGCCAAGAGGCAGGGGCGAATGAAAAACTGTTTTTT. Protein: CASSQEAGANEKLFF.